The subject of this entry is one TCR beta chain. What it binds is unknown. This entry is derived from a study of cytomegalovirus exposure and HLA in healthy donors. Study-wide background: Clustering assigned over 70% of the roughly 400 genotyped donors to the Caucasian-associated ancestry cluster.

Overall study results and limits: In terms of immune exposure information, only CMV serostatus was available.

13 Jbeta primers and 60 Vbeta primers were used for the PCR. Per the original methods: About 11 million of the roughly 80 million unique TCR beta chains counted in a later analysis were shared. Produced via immunoSEQ multiplex PCR; TCRdb's table is partial and in-frame only. That table gives V, J and clone size, and the DNA gave D and trimming. The sample includes roughly 150,000 clones, almost 80% of them seen just once. The CDR3 extends over 13 amino acids. The germline V gene encodes CDR1 SNHLY and CDR2 FYNNEI. The chain employs TRBV2 and TRBJ2-5, with D possibly being TRBD2 (5 bases). Judging by the DNA end, TRBJ2-7 fits better; the J call may be wrong. Sequenced sample: PBMCs. The sequence derives from a male donor in good health and CMV-seronegative. This CDR3 reads CASSVRGKNEQYF. CDR3 DNA sequence: TGTGCCAGCAGTGTACGAGGGAAGAACGAGCAGTACTTC.